These 7 T cell receptor beta chains originate from one sample sequenced in a study of OX40 agonist ivuxolimab in advanced cancers. Profiling relied on immunoSEQ multiplex PCR, and the TCRdb table lists in-frame clones only, not all of them. Of about 53,000 clones in the sample, 79% are singletons; the top ten hold approximately 1.1%. This sample comprised CD4+ or CD8+ T cells sorted from blood, obtained in a trial of the OX40 agonist ivuxolimab. Receptor source: an adult with an advanced solid tumor such as melanoma, head and neck, liver or kidney cancer.

V usage is TRBV6-1 and J usage is TRBJ2-3; 7 bases map to TRBD1. This CDR3 spans 12 amino acids. The trim removed 6 bases at V and 6 bases at J, leaving 3 bases unmatched. Germline values: CDR1 MNHNS, CDR2 SASEGT. For the CDR3, the DNA is TGTGCCAGCAGACAGACAGGGGATACGCAGTATTTT. Its protein is CASRQTGDTQYF.

This chain uses TRBV28 with TRBJ1-2; no reliable D call. There are 12 residues in the CDR3. V was cut by 3 bases and J by 8 bases, with 10 bases left in between. Germline CDR1 MDHEN, CDR2 SYDVKM. The CDR3 DNA sequence: TGTGCCAGCAGTTTTGGAGCGAGGGGCTACACCTTC. Its protein product is CASSFGARGYTF.

The CDR3, as DNA: TGCGCCAGCAGCTTGGACGGGAGCAATTTCTACGAGCAGTACTTC. It yields the protein CASSLDGSNFYEQYF. This sequence joins TRBV5-1 and TRBJ2-7, with D possibly matching TRBD2 (6 bases). Trimming took off 0 bases at V and 3 bases at J, with 13 bases between the two ends. Germline values: CDR1 SGHRS, CDR2 YFSETQ. CDR3 length: 15 amino acids.

The table lists this clone with a few counts. The gene calls are TRBV15 and TRBJ1-2, with no clear D. Looked up from germline, CDR1 is LNHNV and CDR2 is YYDKDF (reference sequence). This CDR3 has 14 residues. Between the trimmed V and J ends, which lost 8 bases and 0 bases, there was a span of 13 bases. As DNA, the CDR3 is TGTGCCACCGGACTCGGTGACTCTAACTATGGCTACACCTTC. Translation gives CATGLGDSNYGYTF. Based on the CDR3 plus reference TRBV15 and TRBJ1-2, the full variable domain is DAMVIQNPRYQVTQFGKPVTLSCSQTLNHNVMYWYQQKSSQAPKLLFHYYDKDFNNEADTPDNFQSRRPNTSFCFLDIRSPGLGDTAMYLCATGLGDSNYGYTFGSGTRLTVV.

The rearrangement links TRBV6-5 to TRBJ1-3, with 7 bases matching TRBD1. Germline lookup yields CDR1 MNHEY and CDR2 SVGAGI. The CDR3 runs 16 residues. Trimming at V came to 4 bases and at J to 0 bases, leaving 6 bases not matched to a gene. The CDR3 bases are TGTGCCAGCAGTTCCTTGGGACAGAGCTCTGGAAACACCATATATTTT. Protein sequence: CASSSLGQSSGNTIYF.

The J gene is TRBJ1-2, the V gene TRBV2, with a weak D call TRBD1 (5 bases). V lost 7 bases and J 3 bases, leaving 18 bases between the germline ends. CDR3 length equals 15 residues. CDR1 is SNHLY, CDR2 FYNNEI, per germline. Written as DNA, the CDR3 is TGTGCCAGCACCCAAATACCCCAGGGTGACTATGGCTACACCTTC. It is translated as CASTQIPQGDYGYTF.

In this sample, this clone turned up a few times. J is TRBJ2-7 and V is TRBV4-2; 7 bases align to TRBD1. With 4 bases clipped from V and 7 bases from J, the junction kept 10 bases outside the gene matches. Germline CDR1 reads LGHNA; CDR2 reads YNFKEQ. This CDR3 spans 14 amino acids. CDR3 in DNA: TGTGCCAGCAGCCCGGGACAGAGCCAAGGGGAGCAGTACTTC. Amino acids: CASSPGQSQGEQYF.